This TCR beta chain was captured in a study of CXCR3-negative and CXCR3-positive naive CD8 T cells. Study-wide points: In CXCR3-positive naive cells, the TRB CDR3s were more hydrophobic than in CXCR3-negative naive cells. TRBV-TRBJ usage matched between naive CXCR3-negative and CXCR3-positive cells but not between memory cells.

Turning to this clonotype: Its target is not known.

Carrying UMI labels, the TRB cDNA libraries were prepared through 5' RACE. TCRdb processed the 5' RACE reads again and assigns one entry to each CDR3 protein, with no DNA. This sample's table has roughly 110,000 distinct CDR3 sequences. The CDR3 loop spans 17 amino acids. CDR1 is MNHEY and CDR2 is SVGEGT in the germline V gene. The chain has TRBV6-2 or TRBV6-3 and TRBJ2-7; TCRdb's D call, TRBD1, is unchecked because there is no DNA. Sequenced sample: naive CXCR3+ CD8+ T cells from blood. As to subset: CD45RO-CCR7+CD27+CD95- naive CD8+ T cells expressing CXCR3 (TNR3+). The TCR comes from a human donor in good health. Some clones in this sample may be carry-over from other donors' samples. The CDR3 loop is CASSYGSGTGLDYEQYF.